This TCR beta chain was observed in a study of blood T cell repertoires in COVID-19. Looking at the study overall: Sources were T cells, B-cell-depleted T cells, or PBMCs; the material itself was cDNA or gDNA.

Sequencing was performed with immunoSEQ multiplex PCR; in TCRdb, only in-frame clones are kept and a portion is missing. The sample contains some 200,000 clones, around 82% of which appear only once. The CDR3 spans 15 residues. Germline values: CDR1 WSHSY, CDR2 SAAADI. V gave up 7 bases and J gave up 4 bases; unmatched junction bases: 8. This clonotype was sampled from a woman in her forties with acute or convalescent COVID-19. This chain uses TRBV10-2 with TRBJ2-1; 9 nucleotides align to TRBD2. Sequenced sample: peripheral blood. CDR3 loop: CASTPGLAVYNEQFF. CDR3 nucleotide sequence: TGCGCCAGCACTCCGGGACTAGCAGTTTACAATGAGCAGTTCTTC.